This TCR beta chain was obtained from a study of blood T cell repertoires in COVID-19. The wider study: The United States, Italy and Spain provided the acute and convalescent COVID-19 samples.

Authors' processing steps: Quantification of nucleated cells was approximated via reference gene primer amplification. The method was immunoSEQ multiplex PCR; TCRdb's version includes in-frame clones alone and lacks a portion of them. The DNA gave D and trimming, while V, J and clone size come from that table. The profile shows approximately 130,000 clones, more than 70% of them singletons. The CDR3 is 20 residues long. This sequence joins TRBV21-1 and TRBJ1-3. TRBV21-1 is a pseudogene segment. The sequencing sample was made of peripheral blood. This receptor was identified in a man in his 60s with acute or convalescent COVID-19. The CDR3 is CASSKARGGSDGPSGNTIYF. CDR3 bases: TGTGCCAGCAGCAAAGCTCGAGGAGGGTCTGATGGGCCATCTGGAAACACCATATATTTT.